A selection of T cell receptor beta chains follows, all from one sample in a study of blood T cell repertoires in COVID-19. Data came from immunoSEQ multiplex PCR; TCRdb stores just in-frame clones and leaves some out. The table lists approximately 210,000 clones, 80% to 90% of them singletons, with 5.5% to 8.5% in the top ten. The source material was PBMCs or T cells enriched from blood (not recorded which). These receptors all stem from a man younger than 45 in a cohort exposed to, infected with or recovered from COVID-19 (not recorded which). The conserved cysteine and the conserved F or W are not part of the CDR3 here.

TRBV7-3	TRBJ2-1	ASTNRDAGTLNEQF
TRBV5-6	TRBJ2-1	ASSLSGLAGESNEQF
TRBV15	TRBJ2-1	ATSRDPSGSHNEQF
TRBV23-1	TRBJ1-5	ASSQNPRDKCNQPQH
TRBV5-1	TRBJ2-2	ASRGGAGELF
TRBV6-5	TRBJ1-1	ASTIGGSGTEAF
TRBV3-1/TRBV3-2	TRBJ1-6	ASSPGQGIGISPLH
TRBV7-2	TRBJ2-1	ASSWDSSRYNEQF
TRBV28	TRBJ2-7	ASSAPSGRPPAQY
TRBV6-5	TRBJ2-7	ASSPPGQSYEQY
TRBV19	TRBJ2-7	ASSPGTGASYEQY
TRBV14	TRBJ1-1	ASSLIETGMNTEAF
TRBV7-3	TRBJ2-2	ASSSGPETGELF
TRBV20-1	TRBJ2-7	SASEAGGGNEQY
TRBV5-8	TRBJ2-2	ASSVDRGVTGELF
TRBV9	TRBJ2-7	ASSDTGGSGEQY
TRBV27	TRBJ1-2	ASTALSGGASYGYT
TRBV20-1	TRBJ2-4	SASFRSGRDENIQY
TRBV27	TRBJ1-1	ASSLLMTGRNTEAF
TRBV27	TRBJ2-1	ASKQRETPYNEQF
TRBV18	TRBJ2-1	ASSPRLAGRYNEQF
TRBV25-1	TRBJ2-5	ASSQTGVRGTQY
TRBV7-3	TRBJ1-2	ASREEGTIRYT
TRBV27	TRBJ2-7	ASSFAETSYEQY
TRBV7-2	TRBJ1-6	ASSLQGYNSPLH
TRBV5-4	TRBJ1-2	ASSWDSPNYGYT
TRBV18	TRBJ1-1	ASSSRTEHEAF
TRBV19	TRBJ2-2	ASGTANTGELF
TRBV7-2	TRBJ1-5	ASSLYRGGNQPQH
TRBV12-3/TRBV12-4	TRBJ1-2	ASQIQGAQGYT
TRBV7-9	TRBJ2-5	ASSPWAGQETQY
TRBV28	TRBJ2-7	ASSAGGSLYEQY
TRBV3-1/TRBV3-2	TRBJ2-3	ASSLRLGAGGPY
TRBV6-5	TRBJ2-1	ASTFRQGGNEQF
TRBV7-9	TRBJ2-7	ASSAAVGSSYEQY
TRBV4-2	TRBJ2-7	ASSPRAGYEQY
TRBV2	TRBJ2-1	ASQPPTRDKYNEQF
TRBV2	TRBJ2-7	ASSVTGVYEQY
TRBV5-6	TRBJ2-1	ASSLRRGRALIWNEQF
TRBV7-8	TRBJ2-7	ASSRQGAYEQY
TRBV11-2	TRBJ1-3	ASSLDYRTGNTIY
TRBV5-6	TRBJ1-1	ASSLAGQGDTEAF
TRBV12-5	TRBJ2-3	ASGLGDGLPSRTDTQY
TRBV6-5	TRBJ1-4	ASSYSVRGSNEKLF
TRBV28	TRBJ1-5	ASRPTPIRGNQPQH
TRBV2	TRBJ1-2	ASAVTGTGGNGYT